A selection of T cell receptor beta chains follows, all from one sample in a study of CXCR3-negative and CXCR3-positive naive CD8 T cells. TCRdb re-called the 5' RACE reads; one entry per CDR3 protein, DNA not given. This repertoire includes about 82,000 distinct CDR3 sequences. Sequencing was done on a sample of naive CXCR3- CD8+ T cells from blood. Receptors originate from a human donor in good health. Some clones in this sample may be carry-over from other donors' samples. The CDR3 runs from the conserved cysteine through the conserved F or W.

CASSPYAGPSYNEQFF | TRBJ2-1 | TRBV14
CSALGGSYEQYF | TRBJ2-7 | TRBV29-1
CASSPRSSYEQYF | TRBJ2-7 | TRBV7-9
CAATPPGEARELFF | TRBJ2-2 | TRBV7-9
CASTGDRVYEQYF | TRBJ2-7 | TRBV2
CASSLNTVLYEQYF | TRBJ2-7 | TRBV7-9
CSARDRISYEQYF | TRBJ2-7 | TRBV29-1
CASSSDTTWGADGELFF | TRBJ2-2 | TRBV5-1
CASRPYPLAVPGFNEQFF | TRBJ2-1 | TRBV28
CASSGGQATYNEQFF | TRBJ2-1 | TRBV5-1
CASSEPRAGSYEQYF | TRBJ2-7 | TRBV25-1
CASNDRVTTGELFF | TRBJ2-2 | TRBV7-9
CASSPDNKETQYF | TRBJ2-5 | TRBV3-1
CSVGETSTGELFF | TRBJ2-2 | TRBV29-1
CASSPRTGKSTGELFF | TRBJ2-2 | TRBV5-1
CSVVQGPEQFF | TRBJ2-1 | TRBV29-1
CASSQDGSSGNTIYF | TRBJ1-3 | TRBV14
CASSDRASSGANVLTF | TRBJ2-6 | TRBV2
CASSWSGGGTEAFF | TRBJ1-1 | TRBV5-1
CASKPTTGGVNEQYF | TRBJ2-7 | TRBV7-8
CASSQSGWDSGASSYKEQFF | TRBJ2-1 | TRBV3-1
CSVEPGTSINYGYTF | TRBJ1-2 | TRBV29-1
CSVDEPGAPEKLFF | TRBJ1-4 | TRBV29-1
CASSLTLGADTQYF | TRBJ2-3 | TRBV7-9
CSVVNPGNEQYF | TRBJ2-7 | TRBV29-1
CASNALPGGPSTDTQYF | TRBJ2-3 | TRBV2
CASSLYRESKEKLFF | TRBJ1-4 | TRBV28
CASSSSGSYNEQFF | TRBJ2-1 | TRBV7-3
CSARDPSGTAETQYF | TRBJ2-5 | TRBV20-1
CASSFPVGGDGSTDTQYF | TRBJ2-3 | TRBV7-9
CASSSPGTGKETQYF | TRBJ2-5 | TRBV12-3/TRBV12-4
CASSAPASYEQYF | TRBJ2-7 | TRBV7-6
CASSSRRRLLEEKQYF | TRBJ2-7 | TRBV12-3/TRBV12-4
CASLSTGELFF | TRBJ2-2 | TRBV21-1
CASSSPKGVAGVFEQFF | TRBJ2-1 | TRBV7-9
CATGTSGAQETQYF | TRBJ2-5 | TRBV3-1
CASSLALGDPTYEQYF | TRBJ2-7 | TRBV7-8
CASSPIGRGNEKLFF | TRBJ1-4 | TRBV14
CSVTQTGKAYNEQFF | TRBJ2-1 | TRBV29-1
CAIPDRTSGSLNEQFF | TRBJ2-1 | TRBV2